This T cell receptor beta chain was captured by sequencing in a study of radiation and T cells in renal cell carcinoma. Profiling relied on immunoSEQ multiplex PCR, and the TCRdb table lists in-frame clones only, not all of them. The sample records tens of thousands of clones, over 70% being singletons. As to this clone: The antigen is unknown.

The time point was: baseline pretreatment blood. Treatment defined: 15 Gy SBRT to primary tumor, nephrectomy 4 weeks later. Serial blood draws occurred at baseline and 2 and 4 weeks post-SBRT. CDR3 length equals 13 residues. Per germline, CDR1 SGHDN and CDR2 FVKESK. V was pared by 5 bases and J by 2 bases, with 8 bases between. Study outcomes and limitations: In blood, top tumor clones expanded by 2 weeks, shrinking by 4.

The material sequenced was blood, taken from a patient whose treatment included radiotherapy and nephrectomy. The TCR originated in a man in his 60s with renal cell carcinoma. The J gene is TRBJ2-3, the V gene TRBV14; D remains unclear. The CDR3 DNA reads TGTGCCAGCAGCTTGGATTTCACAGATACGCAGTATTTT. It yields the protein CASSLDFTDTQYF.